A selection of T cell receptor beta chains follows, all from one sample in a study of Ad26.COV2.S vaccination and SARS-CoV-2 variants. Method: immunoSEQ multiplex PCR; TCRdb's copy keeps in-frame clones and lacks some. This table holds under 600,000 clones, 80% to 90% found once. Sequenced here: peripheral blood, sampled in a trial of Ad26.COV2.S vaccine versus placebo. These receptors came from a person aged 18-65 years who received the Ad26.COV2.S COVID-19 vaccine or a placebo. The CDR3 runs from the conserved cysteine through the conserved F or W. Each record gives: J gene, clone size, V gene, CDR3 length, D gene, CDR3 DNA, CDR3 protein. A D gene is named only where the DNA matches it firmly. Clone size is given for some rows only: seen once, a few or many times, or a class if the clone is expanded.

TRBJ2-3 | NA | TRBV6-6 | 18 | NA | TGTGCCAGCAGCCGATTAAGGCCCCTTCAATTCCCCCCAGATACGCAGTATTTT | CASSRLRPLQFPPDTQYF
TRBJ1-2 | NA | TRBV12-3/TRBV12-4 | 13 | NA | TGTGCCAGCAGTTTAGAGGAACAAGGTGGCTACACCTTC | CASSLEEQGGYTF
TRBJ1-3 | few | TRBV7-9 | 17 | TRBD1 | TGTGCCAGCAGCTTCCAAGGACACCGGTCAGGGGGGAACACCATATATTTT | CASSFQGHRSGGNTIYF
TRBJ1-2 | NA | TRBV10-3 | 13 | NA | TGTGCCATCAGTGCGGGGGACGTCTATGGCTACACCTTC | CAISAGDVYGYTF
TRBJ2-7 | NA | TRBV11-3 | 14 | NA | TGTGCCAGCAGCCCTCAATTGGGGTTCTACGAGCAGTACTTC | CASSPQLGFYEQYF
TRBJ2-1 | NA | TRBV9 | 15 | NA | TGTGCCAGCAGCGTAGCACCGAGCTCCTACAATGAGCAGTTCTTC | CASSVAPSSYNEQFF
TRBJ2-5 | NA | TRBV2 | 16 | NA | TGTGCCAGGTCAAGGGGCCCCGGTGGTACACAAGAGACCCAGTACTTC | CARSRGPGGTQETQYF
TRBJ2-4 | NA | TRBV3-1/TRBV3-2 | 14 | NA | TGTGCCAGCAGCCAACGTGTGCATGAAAACATTCAGTACTTC | CASSQRVHENIQYF
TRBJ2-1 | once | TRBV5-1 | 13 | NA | TGCGCCAGCAGCTCCCGAGCTTACAATGAGCAGTTCTTC | CASSSRAYNEQFF
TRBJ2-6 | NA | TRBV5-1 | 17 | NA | TGCGCCAGCAGCTTGGGGGGGCGGGGAACCGGGGCCAACGTCCTGACTTTC | CASSLGGRGTGANVLTF
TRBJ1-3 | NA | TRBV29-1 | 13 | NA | TGCAGCGTGCGTCAGGGCTCTGGAAACACCATATATTTT | CSVRQGSGNTIYF
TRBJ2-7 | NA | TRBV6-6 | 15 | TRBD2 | TGTGCCACACAGTTACAGGGACTAGCGGAGTACGAGCAGTACTTC | CATQLQGLAEYEQYF
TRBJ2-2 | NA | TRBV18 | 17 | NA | TGTGCCAGCTCACCGAGGAGAACAAACACGAACACCGGGGAGCTGTTTTTT | CASSPRRTNTNTGELFF
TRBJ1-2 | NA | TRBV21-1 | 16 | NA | TGTGCCAGCAGCAAAGGGGACAGTGCTCCCCTCTATGGCTACACCTTC | CASSKGDSAPLYGYTF
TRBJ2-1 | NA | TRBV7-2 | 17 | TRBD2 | TGTGCCAGCAGCTTACAAGGGCGGGGGAGCTCCTACAATGAGCAGTTCTTC | CASSLQGRGSSYNEQFF
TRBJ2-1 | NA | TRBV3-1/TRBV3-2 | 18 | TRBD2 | TGTGCCAGCAGCCAATTTCTCGGGAGCGGGGCATCCTACAATGAGCAGTTCTTC | CASSQFLGSGASYNEQFF
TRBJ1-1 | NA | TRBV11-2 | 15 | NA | TGTGCCAGCAGCTTTGACGGGGGGGCGAGAACTGAAGCTTTCTTT | CASSFDGGARTEAFF
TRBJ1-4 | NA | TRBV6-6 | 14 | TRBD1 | TGTGCCAGCAATCGGGACAGTGCAAATGAAAAACTGTTTTTT | CASNRDSANEKLFF
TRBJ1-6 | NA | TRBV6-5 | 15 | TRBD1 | TGTGCCAGCAGCCGGTCGACAGGGCTGAGTTCACCCCTCCACTTT | CASSRSTGLSSPLHF
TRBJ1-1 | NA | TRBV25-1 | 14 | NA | TGTGCCAGCAGCTCCCAGACCATGAACGGTGAAGCTTTCTTT | CASSSQTMNGEAFF
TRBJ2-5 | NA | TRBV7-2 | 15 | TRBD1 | TGTGCCAGCAGCTTCTTCGGGACAGCCCAAGAGACCCAGTACTTC | CASSFFGTAQETQYF
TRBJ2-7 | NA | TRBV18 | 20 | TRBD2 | TGTGCCAGCTCACCGGGACTAGCGGGGAACGGAGACTTATCTGTCTACGAGCAGTACTTC | CASSPGLAGNGDLSVYEQYF
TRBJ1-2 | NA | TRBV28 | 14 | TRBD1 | TGTGCCAGCAGTTTAGGAACAGGGGTGAATGGCTACACCTTC | CASSLGTGVNGYTF
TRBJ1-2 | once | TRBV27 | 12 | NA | TGTGCCAGCAGTTTAGGAGGGGTCGGCTACACCTTC | CASSLGGVGYTF
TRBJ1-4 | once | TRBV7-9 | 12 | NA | TGTGCCAGCAGCTTGGGGGATGAAAAACTGTTTTTT | CASSLGDEKLFF
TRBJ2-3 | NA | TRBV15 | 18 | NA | TGTGCCACCAGCAGATATGGCAGGAGACAACCGCTCACAGATACGCAGTATTTT | CATSRYGRRQPLTDTQYF
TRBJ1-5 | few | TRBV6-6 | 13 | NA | TGTGCCAGCAGTTATAATAGCAATCAGCCCCAGCATTTT | CASSYNSNQPQHF
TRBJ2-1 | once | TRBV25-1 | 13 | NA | TGTGCCAGCACGGGCGGGTCCTACAATGAGCAGTTCTTC | CASTGGSYNEQFF
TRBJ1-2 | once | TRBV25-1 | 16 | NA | TGTGCCAGCAGTGAAGCCGGGACAAGACCTTCAGCTGGCTACACCTTC | CASSEAGTRPSAGYTF
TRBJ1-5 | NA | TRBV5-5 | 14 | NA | TGTGCCAGCAGTTCCATTTCCTCGGGTCAGCCCCAGCATTTT | CASSSISSGQPQHF
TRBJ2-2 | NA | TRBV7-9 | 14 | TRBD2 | TGTGCCAGCAGCTTGACTAGCGACACCGGGGAGCTGTTTTTT | CASSLTSDTGELFF
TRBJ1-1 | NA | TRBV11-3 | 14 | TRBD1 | TGTGCCAGCAGCTTAGGAAACAGGGGAACTGAAGCTTTCTTT | CASSLGNRGTEAFF